These 10 T cell receptor beta chains share one sample of origin, sequenced in a study of blood T cell repertoires in COVID-19. Using immunoSEQ multiplex PCR, the repertoire was profiled, and TCRdb retains in-frame clones only, with some absent. The profile shows around 200,000 clones, approximately 86% of them singletons. Material: peripheral blood. The receptors were gathered from a man aged 70-80 years with acute or convalescent COVID-19.

The chain employs TRBV21-1 and TRBJ1-5; the D segment call TRBD1 is taken from the table without a DNA check. TRBV21-1 is a documented pseudogene. CDR3 length: 20 amino acids. The CDR3, as DNA: TGTGCCAGCAGCAAAGCTTCTAGTGGCAGGGGGACTGATAGCAATCAGCCCCAGCATTTT. This codes for CASSKASSGRGTDSNQPQHF.

This sequence joins TRBV4-2 and TRBJ1-6; 7 bases are a match to TRBD1. The CDR3 runs to 16 residues. Germline CDR1 is LGHNA and CDR2 is YNFKEQ. The junction had 7 bases not matched to a gene; V was cut back by 4 bases and J by 4 bases. The CDR3 loop reads CASSPTPGQYNSPLHF. Here the CDR3 DNA reads TGTGCCAGCAGCCCAACACCGGGACAGTATAATTCACCCCTCCACTTT.

The rearrangement links TRBV24-1 to TRBJ2-1; TRBD2 matches 8 bases. This CDR3 spans 16 amino acids. V lost 4 bases to trimming and J lost 8 bases; unmatched junction nucleotides: 12. The germline V gene has CDR1 KGHDR and CDR2 SFDVKD. CDR3 sequence (DNA): TGTGCCACCAGTGAGGGGGTAGCGGGGAGTTTCGATGAGCAGTTCTTC. This encodes CATSEGVAGSFDEQFF.

V usage is TRBV28 and J usage is TRBJ1-5; 10 bases fit TRBD1. CDR1 MDHEN and CDR2 SYDVKM come from the germline V gene. V shed 7 bases and J 7 bases; nucleotides not matched to a gene: 7. This CDR3 is 14 amino acids long. The chain's CDR3 is CASTSGTGDQPQHF. CDR3 nucleotides: TGTGCCAGCACCTCCGGGACAGGGGACCAGCCCCAGCATTTT.

The chain uses TRBV3-1 (or the pseudogene TRBV3-2) and TRBJ1-3; no clear D. Trimming removed 1 base at V and 0 bases at J, with 4 bases between. The CDR3 spans 14 residues. From germline, CDR1 is LGHDT and CDR2 YNNKEL (reference sequence). CDR3 sequence (DNA): TGTGCCAGCAGCCAAGGCAGCTCTGGAAACACCATATATTTT. Amino acid sequence: CASSQGSSGNTIYF.

This chain joins TRBV30 and TRBJ1-5; 8 bases are shared with TRBD1. Germline CDR1 and CDR2: GTSNPN and SVGIG (reference sequence). The length of the CDR3 is 14 residues. V was pared by 4 bases and J by 7 bases, with 9 bases of the junction left unmatched. The CDR3 sequence: CAWTLGTGGQPQHF. In DNA form, the CDR3 reads TGTGCCTGGACCCTTGGGACAGGAGGCCAGCCCCAGCATTTT.

This clone was seen a single time. The J gene is TRBJ2-3, the V gene TRBV14; 10 bases are a match to TRBD2. Unmatched junction bases numbered 10, after V lost 7 bases and J lost 3 bases. This CDR3 region has 16 residues. The V gene's germline CDR1 is SGHDN and CDR2 FVKESK. The CDR3 loop reads CASILGTSVETDTQYF. DNA of the CDR3: TGTGCCAGCATCTTAGGGACTAGCGTAGAAACAGATACGCAGTATTTT.

This clone was recorded once. The chain uses TRBV4-3 and TRBJ1-4; no reliable D call. V dropped 0 bases and J dropped 4 bases, with 12 bases sitting between them. This CDR3 has 16 residues. The germline gives CDR1 LGHNA, CDR2 YSLEER. The CDR3 DNA is TGCGCCAGCAGCCAAGATCTATACAGAGATAATGAAAAACTGTTTTTT. It translates to CASSQDLYRDNEKLFF.

This chain joins TRBV29-1 and TRBJ2-1; perhaps TRBD2 as D (5 bases). V was cut by 3 bases and J by 5 bases, with 17 bases left in between. CDR3 length: 15 residues. Germline V CDR1 and CDR2: SQVTM, ANQGSEA. CDR3 in amino acids: CSVELSRERHNEQFF. DNA for the CDR3: TGCAGCGTTGAGTTGTCTAGGGAGCGGCACAATGAGCAGTTCTTC.

The chain recombines TRBV2 with TRBJ1-6; TRBD1 aligns across 8 bases. Trimming cost V 6 bases and J 5 bases; bases outside gene matches: 3. The germline CDR1 and CDR2 sequences are SNHLY and FYNNEI. The CDR3 is 14 residues long. The CDR3 DNA is TGTGCCAGCAGCCGGGACAGGCATAATTCACCCCTCCACTTT. Its protein is CASSRDRHNSPLHF. The entire variable domain, with the rest obtained from reference TRBV2 and TRBJ1-6, is as follows: EPEVTQTPSHQVTQMGQEVILRCVPISNHLYFYWYRQILGQKVEFLVSFYNNEISEKSEIFDDQFSVERPDGSNFTLKIRSTKLEDSAMYFCASSRDRHNSPLHFGNGTRLTVT.